The 17 T cell receptor beta chains listed next were all sequenced from one sample in a study of T cell repertoires in cytomegalovirus infection. Each CDR3 protein gets one entry after TCRdb re-called the reads with MiXCR. In the table there are 500,000 to 600,000 distinct CDR3 sequences, 16% of which are singletons. Material for sequencing was CD8+ T cells from PBMCs. The receptors originated from a human donor in good health (CMV status not recorded). Some clones in this sample may be carry-over from other donors' samples.

In its sample, this clonotype was seen a few times. The chain joins TRBV2 to TRBJ1-2; no clear D gene. The length of the CDR3 is 13 residues. Germline V gene lookup returns CDR1 SNHLY and CDR2 FYNNEI. V was trimmed by 2 bases and J by 7 bases, leaving 11 bases between them. The DNA for the CDR3 is TGTGCCAGCAGTGAATCGGCAGGTAGTGGCTACACCTTC. Residues: CASSESAGSGYTF.

This clonotype was seen many times. CDR3 amino acids: CASSLVVGGADNSGELFF. In nucleotides, the CDR3 is TGTGCCAGCAGCTTAGTGGTCGGGGGGGCGGATAATAGCGGGGAGCTGTTTTTT. The J gene is TRBJ2-2, the V gene TRBV7-8; 8 bases are shared with TRBD2. The germline V gene has CDR1 SGHVS and CDR2 FQNEAQ. The CDR3 has 18 residues. With 1 base clipped from V and 7 bases from J, the junction kept 14 bases outside the gene matches.

This clonotype was counted many times. Here the CDR3 reads CASSPGTFWVEYF. Written as DNA, the CDR3 is TGTGCCAGCAGTCCCGGGACTTTTTGGGTCGAGTACTTC. V usage is TRBV6-6 and J usage is TRBJ2-7; possible D gene TRBD2, 6 bases. This CDR3 has 13 residues. Germline values: CDR1 MNHNY, CDR2 SVGAGI (reference sequence). Trimming removed 5 bases at V and 11 bases at J, with 19 bases between.

V gene TRBV11-2 combines with J gene TRBJ2-3; 10 bases are shared with TRBD1. The CDR3 loop spans 12 amino acids. V gave up 7 bases and J gave up 9 bases; unmatched junction bases: 4. Looked up from germline, CDR1 is SGHAT and CDR2 is FQNNGV. DNA of the CDR3: TGTGCCAGCATATTGGGACAGGGGACGCAGTATTTT. This translates into CASILGQGTQYF.

About this clonotype itself: A read error is possible here, since a much larger clone lies one base away. This chain joins TRBV10-3 and TRBJ2-7, with D possibly matching TRBD1 (5 bases). In germline, CDR1 is ENHRY, CDR2 SYGVKD. The CDR3 runs to 13 residues. CDR3 in DNA: TGTGCCCTCCGCGACTCGGACACCTACGAGCGGTACTTC. Its protein product is CALRDSDTYERYF.

Of note for this clonotype: Given the absence of the conserved phenylalanine or tryptophan at the CDR3 end, a read error is likely. This rearrangement joins TRBV13 to TRBJ2-1; 11 positions agree with TRBD2. CDR1 is PRHDT and CDR2 is FYEKMQ in the germline V gene (reference sequence). There are 16 residues in the CDR3. The V segment lost 5 bases and the J segment 6 bases; nucleotides outside the gene matches: 9. The CDR3 loop reads CASSLPGLAVLNEQFL. DNA of the CDR3: TGTGCCAGCAGCCTACCGGGACTAGCGGTTCTCAATGAGCAGTTCTTA.

V usage is TRBV5-4 and J usage is TRBJ2-7, with a tentative D call TRBD2 (6 bases). V lost 4 bases to trimming and J lost 7 bases, with 12 bases between them. This CDR3 has 12 residues. Germline V lookup: CDR1 SGHNT, CDR2 YYREEE (reference sequence). The CDR3 loop reads CASSRESREQYF. CDR3 nucleotides: TGTGCCAGCAGCCGGGAGAGTCGGGAGCAGTACTTC. Filled out from reference TRBV5-4 and TRBJ2-7, the complete variable domain reads ETGVTQSPTHLIKTRGQQVTLRCSSQSGHNTVSWYQQALGQGPQFIFQYYREEENGRGNFPPRFSGLQFPNYSSELNVNALELDDSALYLCASSRESREQYFGPGTRLTVT.

This clonotype was counted ten times or more. This rearrangement joins TRBV7-9 to TRBJ2-7; the match to TRBD2 covers 11 bases. In germline, CDR1 is SEHNR, CDR2 FQNEAQ (reference sequence). V dropped 5 bases and J dropped 1; count of bases not matched to a gene: 10. The CDR3 has 17 amino acids. The CDR3 nucleotides read TGTGCCAGCAGCGGAAGTGGAGTAGCGGGAGGGTCCTACGAGCAGTACTTC. Its protein is CASSGSGVAGGSYEQYF.

This clonotype was observed many times. This chain joins TRBV7-2 and TRBJ2-7, with TRBD2 matching over 8 bases. This CDR3 is built from 15 residues. The ends lost 5 bases at V and 0 bases at J; junction bases unmatched: 6. CDR1 and CDR2 from the germline V gene are SGHTA and FQGNSA. DNA of the CDR3: TGTGCCAGCAGCCCAACTAGCGGATACTCCTACGAGCAGTACTTC. As protein: CASSPTSGYSYEQYF.

Only a few counts were recorded for this clonotype. The rearrangement joins TRBV28 to TRBJ2-7; possibly TRBD2 for D (6 bases). Germline V lookup: CDR1 MDHEN, CDR2 SYDVKM. CDR3 length: 15 amino acids. V was shortened by 2 bases and J by 0 bases, with 11 bases between the two germline ends. Here the CDR3 reads CASSLLGGPSYEQYF. DNA of the CDR3: TGTGCCAGCAGTTTACTTGGAGGGCCCTCCTACGAGCAGTACTTC.

CDR3 in amino acids: CASSLSGAWRDSYEQYF. In DNA form, the CDR3 reads TGTGCCAGCAGTTTATCAGGGGCTTGGCGGGACTCCTACGAGCAGTACTTC. The V and J genes are TRBV28 and TRBJ2-7; D might be TRBD1 or TRBD2, each matching 6 bases. The V gene lost 1 base and the J gene lost 0 bases, with 16 bases spanning the gap. The CDR3 sequence is 17 residues long. Germline V CDR1 and CDR2: MDHEN, SYDVKM. The variable domain in full, with the rest retrieved from reference TRBV28 and TRBJ2-7, is DVKVTQSSRYLVKRTGEKVFLECVQDMDHENMFWYRQDPGLGLRLIYFSYDVKMKEKGDIPEGYSVSREKKERFSLILESASTNQTSMYLCASSLSGAWRDSYEQYFGPGTRLTVT.

Only a few counts were recorded for this clonotype. The chain recombines TRBV27 with TRBJ2-3; 11 bases match TRBD2. J gave up 1 base and V 8 bases, and 11 bases lay outside the gene matches. The CDR3 sequence is 17 residues long. Germline V gives CDR1 MNHEY, CDR2 SMNVEV (reference sequence). The CDR3 protein is CASRRGLAGGGTDTQYF. DNA of the CDR3: TGTGCCAGCCGCAGAGGGCTAGCGGGAGGAGGCACAGATACGCAGTATTTT.

In this sample, this clonotype turned up many times. V gene TRBV19 combines with J gene TRBJ2-1; TRBD2 matches 10 bases. The CDR3 is 18 amino acids. Trimming removed 6 bases from V and 10 bases from J; junction bases left unmatched: 21. Germline V gene data show CDR1 as LNHDA and CDR2 as SQIVND (reference sequence). The CDR3 region is CASSMGSVAGGLETEQFF. In nucleotides, the CDR3 is TGTGCCAGTAGCATGGGAAGTGTAGCGGGGGGCCTCGAGACCGAGCAGTTCTTC.

The chain is built from TRBV19 and TRBJ1-2; D call uncertain. From germline, CDR1 is LNHDA and CDR2 SQIVND (reference sequence). The length of the CDR3 is 13 residues. Between the trimmed V and J ends, which lost 6 bases and 1 base, there was a span of 9 bases. The CDR3 is CASRTFGNYGYTF. The CDR3 coding sequence is TGTGCCAGTAGGACGTTCGGTAACTATGGCTACACCTTC.

This rearrangement joins TRBV3-1 to TRBJ1-1, with D hard to call. The CDR3 loop spans 14 amino acids. The ends were cut back, 0 bases at V and 1 base at J, with 6 bases in the middle. Germline V gives CDR1 LGHDT, CDR2 YNNKEL (reference sequence). The CDR3 DNA follows: TGTGCCAGCAGCCAAGAGGTGGAGAACACTGAAGCTTTCTTT. This translates into CASSQEVENTEAFF.

This clonotype was found many times. V usage is TRBV2 and J usage is TRBJ1-1; D ambiguous. CDR3 length: 10 residues. V lost 10 bases to trimming and J lost 3 bases, with 6 bases between them. The V gene's germline CDR1 is SNHLY and CDR2 FYNNEI. This chain's CDR3 is CATLDTEAFF. The CDR3 coding sequence is TGTGCCACCCTTGACACTGAAGCTTTCTTT. The complete variable domain, with remaining parts taken from reference TRBV2 and TRBJ1-1, reads EPEVTQTPSHQVTQMGQEVILRCVPISNHLYFYWYRQILGQKVEFLVSFYNNEISEKSEIFDDQFSVERPDGSNFTLKIRSTKLEDSAMYFCATLDTEAFFGQGTRLTVV.

The table lists this clonotype with many counts. The chain uses TRBV14 and TRBJ2-1; 9 bases map to TRBD2. There are 19 residues in the CDR3. Per the germline V gene, CDR1 is SGHDN and CDR2 is FVKESK. The ends lost 1 base at V and 3 bases at J; junction bases unmatched: 13. The CDR3 nucleotides are TGTGCCAGCAGCCAAGTGTGGAGAGTAGCGGGGGCTAACTACAATGAGCAGTTCTTC. It specifies CASSQVWRVAGANYNEQFF.